This T cell receptor (beta chain) was obtained from a study of OX40 agonist ivuxolimab in advanced cancers. Overall study: Ivuxolimab, an agonistic anti-OX40 (CD134) antibody, was given to patients. Eligibility admitted prior anti-PD-1, anti-PD-L1 or anti-CTLA-4 therapy; 35% to 40% had some.

This clone was observed once. This CDR3 is built from 13 residues. CDR1 SQVTM and CDR2 ANQGSEA come from the germline V gene. Trimming removed 4 bases at V and 6 bases at J, with 12 bases between. Data came from immunoSEQ multiplex PCR; TCRdb stores just in-frame clones and leaves some out. The sample lists about 70,000 clones, about 82% occurring once. Patients who had autoimmune disease history or got systemic immunosuppression were left out. Baseline was the first blood sampling point, followed by cycle 4 day 1 and cycle 7 day 1. The material sequenced was CD4+ or CD8+ T cells sorted from blood, taken in a trial of the OX40 agonist ivuxolimab. This receptor was obtained from an adult with an advanced solid tumor such as melanoma, head and neck, liver or kidney cancer. This chain links TRBV29-1 with TRBJ2-2; D ambiguous. The CDR3 region has the DNA TGCAGCGTTGGCCCCAACACGGCCGGGGAGCTGTTTTTT. Translated, it gives CSVGPNTAGELFF.